Detailed here is one T cell receptor (beta chain). Its antigen is not identified. A second PCR of about 7 to 12 cycles used a sample-barcoded 5' primer and a J-beta primer mix. With 12 random nucleotides, a template-switch adaptor tagged each individual cDNA molecule. TCRdb recomputed calls from the 5' RACE reads with MiXCR, one row per CDR3 protein. The sample shows 1.5 million to 2 million distinct CDR3 sequences, just under 50% of them seen only once. Germline CDR1 is LGHNA and CDR2 is YNFKEQ. V dropped 4 bases and J dropped 1 base, with 11 bases sitting between them. This CDR3 comprises 15 residues. This sample stems from a study of blood T cells in healthy people across ages. It was roughly 10 milliliters of peripheral blood that were drawn from each donor. Study findings and constraints: Long-lived donors exceeded aged donors in naive CD4+ cells and diversity. Per million T cells, the diversity of TCR beta decreased roughly linearly as age advanced.

The sequenced sample was blood. The chain has TRBV4-2 and TRBJ2-1; D unclear. The origin of this receptor is a woman in her 40s in good health. The CDR3, as DNA: TGTGCCAGCAGCCCGCTGGTGAGGTCCTACAATGAGCAGTTCTTC. Translated: CASSPLVRSYNEQFF.